A single sample is the source of the 23 T cell receptor beta chains below, sequenced in a study of cytomegalovirus exposure and HLA in healthy donors (dated by TCRdb to about 2017). Preparation of the library involved the immunoSEQ multiplex PCR assay. The multiplex PCR relied on a mix of 60 forward primers for TCR Vbeta segments and 13 reverse primers for TCR Jbeta segments. Drawn from immuneACCESS, this table holds only the in-frame rearrangements with V and J called that TCRdb kept. Clones are partly lost; checked studies trace under half to an unresolved V gene and leave the rest unexplained. This sample holds about 91,000 clones; approximately 69% were observed only once. The top ten hold 1.2% of the sample. Sequencing was carried out using PBMCs. These receptors all come from a female donor in good health and CMV-seronegative.

J is TRBJ2-1 and V is TRBV7-9, with D perhaps matching TRBD1 (6 bases). CDR3 length: 15 amino acids. V was pared by 2 bases and J by 8 bases, with 16 bases between. Per the germline V gene, CDR1 is SEHNR and CDR2 is FQNEAQ (reference sequence). CDR3 coding DNA: TGTGCCAGCAGCTTAAGGGGTCAGGGGTTCGATGAGCAGTTCTTC. It is translated as CASSLRGQGFDEQFF.

CDR3 nucleotides: TGTGCCAGCACCCCCACGACAGGTCTAGTCACAGATACGCAGTATTTT. As protein: CASTPTTGLVTDTQYF. V is TRBV5-6 and J is TRBJ2-3; TRBD1 might be the D (6 bases). The CDR3 length is 16 residues. V shed 6 bases and J shed 2 bases, with 19 bases lying between them. Germline CDR1 SGHDT, CDR2 YYEEEE.

J is TRBJ2-5 and V is TRBV7-9; possibly TRBD1 for D (6 bases). The germline V gene has CDR1 SEHNR and CDR2 FQNEAQ (reference sequence). V lost 5 bases and J 7 bases, leaving 14 bases between the germline ends. This CDR3 spans 13 amino acids. The DNA for the CDR3 is TGTGCCAGCAGCGTTAACAGGGAAGGGACCCAGTACTTC. Amino acid sequence: CASSVNREGTQYF.

A few counts support this clone. This chain links TRBV19 with TRBJ2-2; 8 bases agree with TRBD2. Germline CDR1 reads LNHDA; CDR2 reads SQIVND (reference sequence). The length of the CDR3 is 16 residues. After removal of 7 bases from V and 5 bases from J, the junction contained 12 bases not matched to a gene. The CDR3 region has the DNA TGTGCCAGTACCCCGAGTACGGGAGGGTGGACCGGGGAGCTGTTTTTT. Translation gives CASTPSTGGWTGELFF.

The chain employs TRBV14 and TRBJ2-5, with D perhaps TRBD2 (7 bases). Germline CDR1 is SGHDN and CDR2 is FVKESK. The V gene lost 0 bases and the J gene lost 6 bases, with 14 bases spanning the gap. CDR3 length: 15 residues. CDR3 coding DNA: TGTGCCAGCAGCCAAGAGGGGGGGCGAGCAAAGACCCAGTACTTC. Translation gives CASSQEGGRAKTQYF.

This clone appeared a few times. This sequence joins TRBV2 and TRBJ2-7; the D gene is possibly TRBD1 (6 bases). The CDR3 is made up of 14 amino acids. The ends were cut back, 6 bases at V and 0 bases at J, with 12 bases in the middle. The germline CDR1 and CDR2 sequences are SNHLY and FYNNEI. CDR3 region: CASSDRRSSYEQYF. The CDR3 bases are TGTGCCAGCAGCGACAGGAGGAGCTCCTACGAGCAGTACTTC.

The CDR3 is CASSIGSPEAFF. The CDR3 nucleotides read TGTGCCAGTAGTATTGGGAGCCCTGAAGCTTTCTTT. This sequence joins TRBV19 and TRBJ1-1; D ambiguous. Trimming pared 3 bases from V and 6 bases from J, leaving 8 bases between. CDR1 LNHDA and CDR2 SQIVND come from the germline V gene (reference sequence). This CDR3 contains 12 residues.

The chain links TRBV6-1 to TRBJ1-1; TRBD1 matches 8 bases. CDR1 is MNHNS and CDR2 is SASEGT in the germline V gene. The CDR3 extends over 18 amino acids. The V segment lost 2 bases and the J segment 0 bases; nucleotides outside the gene matches: 11. DNA for the CDR3: TGTGCCAGCAGTGAATACCCGACAGGGGATGGCGTGAACACTGAAGCTTTCTTT. This gives the protein CASSEYPTGDGVNTEAFF.

This clone has just a few counts. The rearrangement joins TRBV9 to TRBJ1-2; D unclear. The CDR3 sequence is 13 residues long. Germline V gives CDR1 SGDLS, CDR2 YYNGEE. Trimming pared 4 bases from V and 3 bases from J, leaving 10 bases between. The CDR3 protein is CASSLYMDYGYTF. In nucleotides, the CDR3 is TGTGCCAGCAGCCTCTATATGGACTATGGCTACACCTTC.

The CDR3 here is CASSPLGQRNTGELFF. The CDR3 bases are TGTGCCAGCTCACCCTTGGGACAGAGGAACACCGGGGAGCTGTTTTTT. This chain uses TRBV18 with TRBJ2-2; TRBD1 agrees at 7 bases. This CDR3 has 16 residues. Trimming at V came to 3 bases and at J to 1 base, leaving 5 bases not matched to a gene. CDR1 is KGHSH and CDR2 is LQKENI in the germline V gene.

The V and J genes are TRBV19 and TRBJ1-4, with 7 bases lining up with TRBD1. J lost 5 bases, V lost 7 bases, and 7 bases had no gene match. This CDR3 is 14 amino acids long. The germline CDR1 and CDR2 sequences are LNHDA and SQIVND (reference sequence). The CDR3 coding sequence is TGTGCCAGTAATGAGGGACAGAGAAATGAAAAACTGTTTTTT. Translation gives CASNEGQRNEKLFF.

The chain has TRBV2 and TRBJ2-7; 10 bases are shared with TRBD2. The V segment lost 5 bases and the J segment 6 bases; nucleotides outside the gene matches: 4. The CDR3 extends over 13 amino acids. Germline V gene lookup returns CDR1 SNHLY and CDR2 FYNNEI. CDR3 amino acids: CASSLGLALEQYF. The CDR3 DNA reads TGTGCCAGCAGTTTGGGACTAGCGCTCGAGCAGTACTTC.

This sequence joins TRBV30 and TRBJ2-7; TRBD2 agrees at 10 bases. The germline gives CDR1 GTSNPN, CDR2 SVGIG (reference sequence). J was trimmed by 0 bases and V by 3 bases; bases with no gene match: 5. This CDR3 is built from 15 residues. The CDR3 protein is CAWRLGLASSYEQYF. For the CDR3, the DNA is TGTGCCTGGAGGCTGGGACTAGCGAGCTCCTACGAGCAGTACTTC.

This chain links TRBV30 with TRBJ1-5; 9 bases map to TRBD1. The germline gives CDR1 GTSNPN, CDR2 SVGIG (reference sequence). V trimming: 5 bases; J trimming: 7 bases; junction bases outside the gene matches: 6. The CDR3 length is 13 residues. CDR3 nucleotide sequence: TGTGCCTGGGGACAGGGGCTGAGACAGCCCCAGCATTTT. Encoded protein: CAWGQGLRQPQHF.

The V and J genes are TRBV7-4 and TRBJ2-1; TRBD1 matches at 7 bases. V dropped 6 bases and J dropped 5; count of bases not matched to a gene: 16. Germline V gene sequence: CDR1 SGHVT, CDR2 SQSDAQ. The CDR3 contains 17 residues. CDR3: CASSTQPTGPQDNEQFF. CDR3 coding DNA: TGTGCCAGCAGTACTCAACCGACAGGGCCCCAGGACAATGAGCAGTTCTTC.

The chain carries TRBV2 and TRBJ2-2, with D perhaps matching TRBD1 (6 bases). The germline V and J ends were trimmed by 6 bases and 2 bases, with 10 bases remaining between them. The germline V gene has CDR1 SNHLY and CDR2 FYNNEI. The CDR3 sequence is 14 residues long. CDR3 loop: CASSRDTNTGELFF. CDR3 nucleotide sequence: TGTGCCAGCAGCCGGGACACCAACACCGGGGAGCTGTTTTTT.

This clone was observed a handful of times. The chain couples TRBV2 to TRBJ2-5; 10 bases are a match to TRBD1. This CDR3 contains 16 residues. V gave up 7 bases and J gave up 2 bases; unmatched junction bases: 10. The germline gives CDR1 SNHLY, CDR2 FYNNEI. The CDR3 reads CASNIPGQGQQETQYF. The CDR3 DNA is TGTGCCAGCAATATTCCGGGACAGGGGCAGCAAGAGACCCAGTACTTC.

The chain is built from TRBV9 and TRBJ1-5, with 7 bases identical to TRBD1. This CDR3 is 14 amino acids long. Germline V gene data show CDR1 as SGDLS and CDR2 as YYNGEE. V lost 3 bases to trimming and J lost 3 bases; unmatched junction nucleotides: 3. CDR3 nucleotides: TGTGCCAGCAGCGCTGGACAGGTCAATCAGCCCCAGCATTTT. Protein: CASSAGQVNQPQHF.

This clone has just a few counts. This rearrangement joins TRBV19 to TRBJ1-1, with 7 bases that match TRBD1. Germline V gene lookup returns CDR1 LNHDA and CDR2 SQIVND (reference sequence). The CDR3 is made up of 14 amino acids. Trimming cost V 5 bases and J 5 bases; bases outside gene matches: 8. The CDR3 here is CASSLQTGRTEAFF. The CDR3 DNA is TGTGCCAGTAGTCTACAGACAGGGCGGACTGAAGCTTTCTTT.

The chain uses TRBV29-1 and TRBJ1-1; 8 bases line up with TRBD1. Germline CDR1 and CDR2: SQVTM and ANQGSEA. The CDR3 has 14 residues. V shed 0 bases, J shed 5 bases, and the junction held 5 bases outside the gene matches. In DNA, the CDR3 is TGCAGCGTTGAAGATAGGCAGGGGGCAACTGAAGCTTTCTTT. Amino acid sequence: CSVEDRQGATEAFF. The whole variable domain, filled in from reference TRBV29-1 and TRBJ1-1, reads SAVISQKPSRDICQRGTSLTIQCQVDSQVTMMFWYRQQPGQSLTLIATANQGSEATYESGFVIDKFPISRPNLTFSTLTVSNMSPEDSSIYLCSVEDRQGATEAFFGQGTRLTVV.

The chain is built from TRBV7-2 and TRBJ2-3; TRBD2 agrees at 13 bases. This CDR3 spans 16 amino acids. Per germline, CDR1 SGHTA and CDR2 FQGNSA. V shed 3 bases, J shed 4 bases, and the junction held 4 bases outside the gene matches. CDR3 residues: CASSFLGLAGADTQYF. Written as DNA, the CDR3 is TGTGCCAGCAGCTTCCTAGGACTAGCGGGGGCAGATACGCAGTATTTT.

The CDR3 DNA reads TGTGCCAGCAGCCCCGGGGGTACGCAGTATTTT. As protein: CASSPGGTQYF. The rearrangement links TRBV9 to TRBJ2-3, with D possibly TRBD2 on 6 matching bases. V lost 4 bases and J lost 8, with 8 bases in between. CDR1 SGDLS and CDR2 YYNGEE come from the germline V gene. This CDR3 has 11 amino acids.

This CDR3 reads CASIRQGQDEQFF. The DNA of the CDR3 is TGTGCCAGCATCCGACAGGGTCAAGATGAGCAGTTCTTC. The chain employs TRBV13 and TRBJ2-1; 7 bases align to TRBD1. Germline V lookup: CDR1 PRHDT, CDR2 FYEKMQ (reference sequence). Trimming cost V 7 bases and J 8 bases; bases outside gene matches: 8. CDR3 size: 13 residues.